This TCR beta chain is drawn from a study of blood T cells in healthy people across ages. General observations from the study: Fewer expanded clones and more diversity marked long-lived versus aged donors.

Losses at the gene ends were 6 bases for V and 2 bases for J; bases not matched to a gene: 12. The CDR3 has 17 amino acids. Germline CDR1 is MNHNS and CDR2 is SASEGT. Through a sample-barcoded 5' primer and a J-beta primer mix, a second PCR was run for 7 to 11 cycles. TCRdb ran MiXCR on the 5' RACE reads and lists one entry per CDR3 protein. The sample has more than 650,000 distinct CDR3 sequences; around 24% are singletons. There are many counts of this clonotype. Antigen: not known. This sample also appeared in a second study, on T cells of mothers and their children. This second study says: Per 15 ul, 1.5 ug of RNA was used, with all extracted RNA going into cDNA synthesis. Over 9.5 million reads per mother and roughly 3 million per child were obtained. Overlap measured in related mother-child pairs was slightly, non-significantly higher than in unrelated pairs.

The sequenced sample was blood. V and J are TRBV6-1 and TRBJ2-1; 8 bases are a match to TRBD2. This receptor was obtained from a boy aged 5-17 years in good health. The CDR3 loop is CASSARSGGATYNEQFF. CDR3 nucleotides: TGTGCCAGCAGCGCTCGGAGCGGGGGCGCCACCTACAATGAGCAGTTCTTC.